The 8 T cell receptor beta chains given below trace back to one sample, sequenced in a study of blood T cell repertoires in COVID-19. Clones were read by immunoSEQ multiplex PCR, and TCRdb kept only the in-frame ones, dropping some. The table shows approximately 150,000 clones, with approximately 88% occurring only once. The sequenced sample consisted of PBMCs or T cells enriched from blood (not recorded which). Receptors were obtained from a man between 65 and 85 years old who had been exposed to COVID-19.

This clone showed up just a few times. The genes are TRBV19 and TRBJ2-2; 10 bases align to TRBD2. V trimming: 7 bases; J trimming: 3 bases; junction bases outside the gene matches: 2. The CDR3 sequence is 14 residues long. Germline CDR1 LNHDA, CDR2 SQIVND (reference sequence). For the CDR3, the DNA is TGTGCCAGTAAAGCGGGAGGGGACACCGGGGAGCTGTTTTTT. This encodes CASKAGGDTGELFF.

Written as DNA, the CDR3 is TGTGCCAGCAGCCCCTCTACCCGTAACTATGGCTACACCTTC. Translated, it gives CASSPSTRNYGYTF. V is TRBV11-2 and J is TRBJ1-2; D gene unclear. The germline V and J ends were trimmed by 5 bases and 1 base, with 11 bases remaining between them. Per the germline V gene, CDR1 is SGHAT and CDR2 is FQNNGV. The CDR3 is 14 residues long.

The table lists this clone with a count of one. The rearrangement joins TRBV5-6 to TRBJ2-7; D gene unclear. The CDR3 contains 14 residues. Germline CDR1 SGHDT, CDR2 YYEEEE. V was shortened by 0 bases and J by 6 bases, with 13 bases between the two germline ends. CDR3 residues: CASSLAAEESEQYF. For the CDR3, the DNA is TGTGCCAGCAGCTTGGCGGCAGAGGAATCCGAGCAGTACTTC.

In this sample, this clone turned up a few times. In DNA, the CDR3 is TGTGCCAGCAAAAGGGAGGGTGGCTACACCTTC. This codes for CASKREGGYTF. The chain links TRBV6-5 to TRBJ1-2; D not resolved. The CDR3 consists of 11 residues. Germline V lookup: CDR1 MNHEY, CDR2 SVGAGI. V lost 7 bases to trimming and J lost 7 bases, with 10 bases between them.

The CDR3 sequence: CASSLGRGATYNEQFF. DNA for the CDR3: TGTGCCAGCAGCTTAGGTCGCGGGGCCACCTACAATGAGCAGTTCTTC. The chain uses TRBV11-3 and TRBJ2-1; tentative D call: TRBD2 (6 bases). CDR3 size: 16 residues. V was cut by 1 base and J by 2 bases, with 12 bases left in between. Germline values: CDR1 SGHNT, CDR2 YENEEA.

The chain combines TRBV20-1 with TRBJ2-3; 15 nucleotides match TRBD2. V shed 3 bases and J 4 bases; nucleotides not matched to a gene: 5. The CDR3 is 16 amino acids. CDR1 DFQATT and CDR2 SNEGSKA come from the germline V gene (reference sequence). As DNA, the CDR3 is TGCAGTGCTAGTAGGACTAGCGGGAGGGCCCCAGATACGCAGTATTTT. This codes for CSASRTSGRAPDTQYF.

The rearrangement uses TRBV14 and TRBJ1-1, with D hard to call. Trimming stripped 1 base from V and 8 bases from J, with 14 bases between. The length of the CDR3 is 14 residues. The germline V gene has CDR1 SGHDN and CDR2 FVKESK. DNA of the CDR3: TGTGCCAGCAGCCAAGCCGGAGTGCGAACAGAAGCTTTCTTT. This codes for CASSQAGVRTEAFF.

The gene calls are TRBV19 and TRBJ1-1; D remains unclear. Germline V gene data show CDR1 as LNHDA and CDR2 as SQIVND (reference sequence). Trimming stripped 6 bases from V and 0 bases from J, with 17 bases between. This CDR3 spans 16 amino acids. The CDR3 spells CASRTSGINMNTEAFF. The CDR3 DNA sequence: TGTGCCAGTAGGACTTCCGGGATTAATATGAACACTGAAGCTTTCTTT.